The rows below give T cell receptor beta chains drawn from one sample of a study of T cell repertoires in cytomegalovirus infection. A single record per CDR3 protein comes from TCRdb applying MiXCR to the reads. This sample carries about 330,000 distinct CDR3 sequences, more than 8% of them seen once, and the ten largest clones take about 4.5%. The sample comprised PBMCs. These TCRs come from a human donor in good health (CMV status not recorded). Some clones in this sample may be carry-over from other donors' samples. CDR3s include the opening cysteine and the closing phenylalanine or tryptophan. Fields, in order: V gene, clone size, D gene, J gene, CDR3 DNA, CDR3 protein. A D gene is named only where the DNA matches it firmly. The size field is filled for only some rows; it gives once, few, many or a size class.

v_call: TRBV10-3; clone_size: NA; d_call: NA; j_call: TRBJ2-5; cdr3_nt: TGTGCCAATATTCCGGGACTCCGAGAGACCCAGTACTTC; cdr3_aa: CANIPGLRETQYF
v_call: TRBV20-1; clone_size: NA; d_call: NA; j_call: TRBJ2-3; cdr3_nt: TGCAGTGCTAGTCCGGGCGGGGCCAGCAACACAGATACGCAGTATTTT; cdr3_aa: CSASPGGASNTDTQYF
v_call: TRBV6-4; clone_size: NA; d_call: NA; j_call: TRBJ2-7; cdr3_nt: TGTGCCAGCAGTGACTTAGAGGCATCCTACGAGCAGTACTTC; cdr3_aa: CASSDLEASYEQYF
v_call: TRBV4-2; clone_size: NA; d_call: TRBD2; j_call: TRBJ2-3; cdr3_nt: TGTGCCAGCAGCCCAGCCCCTTGGGGCGGGGGGGCAGGGGATACGCAGTATTTT; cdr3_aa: CASSPAPWGGGAGDTQYF
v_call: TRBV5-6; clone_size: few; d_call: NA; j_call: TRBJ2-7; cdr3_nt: TGTGCCAGCAGCTTTAGGCTCCCAAAGGGGGACCACTACGAGCAGTACTTC; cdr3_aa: CASSFRLPKGDHYEQYF
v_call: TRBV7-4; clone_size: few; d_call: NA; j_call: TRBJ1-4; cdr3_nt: TGTGCCAGCAGCTCTAACCGGGACACCGGGAAGAAACTGTTTTTT; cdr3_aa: CASSSNRDTGKKLFF
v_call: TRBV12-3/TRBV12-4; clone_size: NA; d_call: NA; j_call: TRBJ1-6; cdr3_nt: TGTGCCAGCAGCCCCTCCGGTCCCCTCCACTTT; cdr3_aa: CASSPSGPLHF
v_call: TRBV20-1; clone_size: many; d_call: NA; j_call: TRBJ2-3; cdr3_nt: TGCAGTCTCCCCTCCGTTCAGGGGACGCAGTATTTT; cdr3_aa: CSLPSVQGTQYF
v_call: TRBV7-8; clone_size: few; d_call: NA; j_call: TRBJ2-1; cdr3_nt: TGTGCCAGCAGCTTAGCGGACGGAAGAGAGCAGTTCTTC; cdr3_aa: CASSLADGREQFF
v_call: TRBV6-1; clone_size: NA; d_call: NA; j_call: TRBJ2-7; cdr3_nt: TGTGCCAGCAGTTACAGGGCGGGAGTTCCCTACGAGCAGTACTTC; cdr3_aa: CASSYRAGVPYEQYF
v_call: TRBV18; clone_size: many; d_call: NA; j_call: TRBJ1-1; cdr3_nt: TGTGCCAGCTCACAACAGGGGAACACTGAAGCTTTCTTT; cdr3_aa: CASSQQGNTEAFF
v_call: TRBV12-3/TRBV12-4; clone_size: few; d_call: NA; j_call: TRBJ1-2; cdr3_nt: TGTGCCAGCAGTCCGGGAGAGGGGGGCTACACCTTC; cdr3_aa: CASSPGEGGYTF
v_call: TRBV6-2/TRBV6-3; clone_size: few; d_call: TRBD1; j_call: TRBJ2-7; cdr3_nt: TGTGCCAGCAGTCCCCGACAGGGGTCGGACGAGCAGTACTTC; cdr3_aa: CASSPRQGSDEQYF
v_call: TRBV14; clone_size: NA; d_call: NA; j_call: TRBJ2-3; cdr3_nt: TGTGCCAGCAGCCAGGCCCCCGGGAGCCTTAAGCAGTATTTT; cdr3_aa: CASSQAPGSLKQYF
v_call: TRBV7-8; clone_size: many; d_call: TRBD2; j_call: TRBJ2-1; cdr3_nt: TGTGCCAGCAGCTTAGCGACTAGCGGGGGGGCGAATGAGCAGTTCTTC; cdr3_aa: CASSLATSGGANEQFF
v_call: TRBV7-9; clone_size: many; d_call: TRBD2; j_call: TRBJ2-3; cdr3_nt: TGTGCCAGCAGCCCCCGGCGGGGGGCCCTTTCCACAGATACGCAGTATTTT; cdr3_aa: CASSPRRGALSTDTQYF
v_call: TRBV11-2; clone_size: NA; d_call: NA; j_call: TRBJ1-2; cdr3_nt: TGTGCCAGCAGCTTAGATCGGGTACTAGGCTACACCTTC; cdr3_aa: CASSLDRVLGYTF
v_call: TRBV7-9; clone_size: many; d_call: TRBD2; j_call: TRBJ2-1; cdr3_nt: TGTGCCAGCAGCACGACTAGCGGGGGGGCCGCGGAGCAGTTCTTC; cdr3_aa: CASSTTSGGAAEQFF
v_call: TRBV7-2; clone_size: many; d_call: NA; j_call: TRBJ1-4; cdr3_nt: TGTGCCAGCAGCTTAGGCAGGGCCGGTGCGGAAAAACTGTTTTTT; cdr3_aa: CASSLGRAGAEKLFF
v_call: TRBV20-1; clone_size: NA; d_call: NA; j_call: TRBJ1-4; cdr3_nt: TGCAGTGCTAGAGTAATGGGATTTGGTGAAAAACTGTTTTTT; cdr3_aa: CSARVMGFGEKLFF
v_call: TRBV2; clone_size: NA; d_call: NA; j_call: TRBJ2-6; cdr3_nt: TGTGCCAGCAGTGGAGGGGGGGCCTCCTCTGGGGCCAACGTCCTGACTTTC; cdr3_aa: CASSGGGASSGANVLTF
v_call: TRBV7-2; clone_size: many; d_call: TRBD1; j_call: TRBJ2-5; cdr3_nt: TGTGCCAGCAGTCCAAGCTGGGACAGGGTGGAGACCCAGTACTTC; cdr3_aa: CASSPSWDRVETQYF
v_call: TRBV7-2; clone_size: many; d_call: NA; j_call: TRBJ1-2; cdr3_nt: TGTGCCACTCAGGAGGGTTATGGCTACACCTTC; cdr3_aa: CATQEGYGYTF
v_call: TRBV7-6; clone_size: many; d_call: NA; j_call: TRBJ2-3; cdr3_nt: TGTGCCAGCGAACCTTCGGGCACAGATACGCAGTATTTT; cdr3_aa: CASEPSGTDTQYF
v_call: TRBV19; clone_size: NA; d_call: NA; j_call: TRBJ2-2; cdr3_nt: TGTGCCAGTAGTATCGTAACCGGGACGGCGAACACCGGGGAGCTGTTTTTT; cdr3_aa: CASSIVTGTANTGELFF
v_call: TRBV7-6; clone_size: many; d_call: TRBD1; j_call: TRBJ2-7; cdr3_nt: TGTGCCAGCACCATCGGGACAGGCGTCTACGAGCAGTACTTC; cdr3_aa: CASTIGTGVYEQYF
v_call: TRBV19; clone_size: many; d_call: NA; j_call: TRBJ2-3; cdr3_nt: TGTGCCAGTAGTATTCGCAGGGCGGCCTACACAGATACGCAGTATTTT; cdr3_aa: CASSIRRAAYTDTQYF
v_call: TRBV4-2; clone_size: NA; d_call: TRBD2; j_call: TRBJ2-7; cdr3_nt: TGTGCCAGCAGCCATCCCCGACTAGCGCGAATCTCCTACGAGCAGTACTTC; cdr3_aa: CASSHPRLARISYEQYF
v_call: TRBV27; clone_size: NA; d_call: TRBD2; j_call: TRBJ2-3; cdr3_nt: TGTGCCAGCAGTTTATCAGCGGGAGATAAGACAGATACGCAGTATTTT; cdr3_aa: CASSLSAGDKTDTQYF
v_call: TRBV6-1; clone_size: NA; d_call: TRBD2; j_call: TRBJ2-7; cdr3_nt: TGTGCCAGCAGAACCCCGGGGGCGGGGGGGTCCTACGAGCAGTACTTC; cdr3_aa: CASRTPGAGGSYEQYF
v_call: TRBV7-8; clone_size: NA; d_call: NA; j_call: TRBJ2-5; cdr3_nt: TGTGCCAGCAGCTTAGTTAGTAATCCGTCAGAGACCCAGTACTTC; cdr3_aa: CASSLVSNPSETQYF
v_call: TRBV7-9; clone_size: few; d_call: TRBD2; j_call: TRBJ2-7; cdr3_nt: TGTGCCAGCAGCCCCGGGACTAGCTCCTACGAGCAGTACTTC; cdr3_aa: CASSPGTSSYEQYF
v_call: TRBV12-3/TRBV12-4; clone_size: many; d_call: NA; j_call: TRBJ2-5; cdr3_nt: TGTGCCAGCAGTTTAGATCCTAGGCGAGAGACCCAGTACTTC; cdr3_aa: CASSLDPRRETQYF
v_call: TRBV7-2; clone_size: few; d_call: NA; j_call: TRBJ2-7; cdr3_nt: TGTGCCAGCAGCCCAAACGTTAGGAGGGACGAGCAGTACTTC; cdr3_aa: CASSPNVRRDEQYF
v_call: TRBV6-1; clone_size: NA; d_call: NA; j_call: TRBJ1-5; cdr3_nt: TGTGCCAGCAGGCGGTTCGGAAATCAGCCCCAGCATTTT; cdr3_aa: CASRRFGNQPQHF
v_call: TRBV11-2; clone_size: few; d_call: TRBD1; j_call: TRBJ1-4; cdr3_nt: TGTGCCAGCAGCACCCACTCGACAGGGAGGAATGAAAAACTGTTTTTT; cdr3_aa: CASSTHSTGRNEKLFF